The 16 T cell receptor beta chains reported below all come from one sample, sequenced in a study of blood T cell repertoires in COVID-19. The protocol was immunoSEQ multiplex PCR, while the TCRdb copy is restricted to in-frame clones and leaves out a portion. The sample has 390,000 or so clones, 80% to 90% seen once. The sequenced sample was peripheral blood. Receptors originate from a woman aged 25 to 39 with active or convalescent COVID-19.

In DNA, the CDR3 is TGTGCCAGCAGTTCGCCCCCCATACAGGGATGGGAGACCCAGTACTTC. Translating gives CASSSPPIQGWETQYF. The chain links TRBV27 to TRBJ2-5, with a possible D match to TRBD1 (6 bases). The CDR3 sequence is 16 residues long. CDR1 and CDR2 (germline): MNHEY, SMNVEV (reference sequence). V dropped 4 bases and J dropped 5 bases, with 20 bases sitting between them.

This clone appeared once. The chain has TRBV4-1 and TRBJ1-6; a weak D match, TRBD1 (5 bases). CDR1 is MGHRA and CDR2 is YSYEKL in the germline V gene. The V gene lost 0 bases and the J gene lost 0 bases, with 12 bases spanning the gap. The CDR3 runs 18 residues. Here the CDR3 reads CASSQDGRGPSYNSPLHF. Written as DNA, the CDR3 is TGCGCCAGCAGCCAAGATGGGAGGGGCCCCTCCTATAATTCACCCCTCCACTTT.

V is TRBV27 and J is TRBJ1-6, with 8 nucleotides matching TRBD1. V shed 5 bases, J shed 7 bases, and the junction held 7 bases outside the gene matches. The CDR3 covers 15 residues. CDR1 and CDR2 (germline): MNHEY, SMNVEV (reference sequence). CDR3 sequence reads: CASSPKDRANSPLHF. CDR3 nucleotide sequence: TGTGCCAGCAGTCCGAAGGACAGGGCCAATTCACCCCTCCACTTT.

This CDR3 is CASSSDRVLGYTF. As DNA, the CDR3 is TGTGCCAGCAGTTCAGACAGGGTGTTAGGCTACACCTTC. The chain uses TRBV27 and TRBJ1-2; 7 positions agree with TRBD1. The germline gives CDR1 MNHEY, CDR2 SMNVEV (reference sequence). V trimming: 4 bases; J trimming: 8 bases; junction bases outside the gene matches: 7. This CDR3 has 13 residues.

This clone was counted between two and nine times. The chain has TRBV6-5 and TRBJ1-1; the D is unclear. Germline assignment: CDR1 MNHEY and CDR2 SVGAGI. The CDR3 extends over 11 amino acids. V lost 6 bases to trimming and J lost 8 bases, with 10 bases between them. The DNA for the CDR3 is TGTGCCAGCAGCCCCGGGGAGGAAGCTTTCTTT. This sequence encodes CASSPGEEAFF.

The CDR3 region has the DNA TGTGCCAGCAGCTTAGAACTAGCGGGAAGTAGGTCCTACGAGCAGTACTTC. This sequence encodes CASSLELAGSRSYEQYF. The rearrangement uses TRBV7-2 and TRBJ2-7, with 10 bases that match TRBD2. CDR1 is SGHTA, CDR2 FQGNSA, per germline. V gave up 1 base and J gave up 1 base; unmatched junction bases: 7. CDR3 length: 17 residues.

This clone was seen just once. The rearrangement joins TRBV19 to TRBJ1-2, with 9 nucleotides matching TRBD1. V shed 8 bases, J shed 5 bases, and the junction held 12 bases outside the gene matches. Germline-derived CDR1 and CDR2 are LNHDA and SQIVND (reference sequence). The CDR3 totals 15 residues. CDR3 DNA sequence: TGTGCCAGTTCATATTTGGGACAGGGTTGGTATGGCTACACCTTC. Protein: CASSYLGQGWYGYTF.

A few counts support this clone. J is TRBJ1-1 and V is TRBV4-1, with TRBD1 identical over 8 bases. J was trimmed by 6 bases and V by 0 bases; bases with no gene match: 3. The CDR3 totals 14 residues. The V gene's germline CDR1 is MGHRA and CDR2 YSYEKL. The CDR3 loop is CASSQEDRAAEAFF. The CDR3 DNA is TGCGCCAGCAGCCAAGAGGACAGGGCCGCTGAAGCTTTCTTT.

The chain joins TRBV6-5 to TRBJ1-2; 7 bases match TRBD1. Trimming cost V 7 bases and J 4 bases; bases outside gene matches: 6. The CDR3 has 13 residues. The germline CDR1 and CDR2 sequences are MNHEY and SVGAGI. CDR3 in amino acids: CASTHRGTYGYTF. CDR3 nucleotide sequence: TGTGCCAGCACTCACAGGGGAACCTATGGCTACACCTTC.

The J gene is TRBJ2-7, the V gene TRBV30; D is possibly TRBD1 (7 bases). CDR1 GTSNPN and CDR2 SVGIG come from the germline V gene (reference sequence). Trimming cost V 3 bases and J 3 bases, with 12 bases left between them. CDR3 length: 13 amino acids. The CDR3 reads CAWRTGRNYEQYF. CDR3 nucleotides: TGTGCCTGGAGGACAGGGAGGAACTACGAGCAGTACTTC.

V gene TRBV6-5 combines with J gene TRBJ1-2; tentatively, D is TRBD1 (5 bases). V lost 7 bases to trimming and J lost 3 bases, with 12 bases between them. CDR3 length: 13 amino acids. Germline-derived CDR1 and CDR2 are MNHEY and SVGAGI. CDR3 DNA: TGTGCCAGCAACCAGGGAAGAGACTATGGCTACACCTTC. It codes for CASNQGRDYGYTF.

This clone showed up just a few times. CDR3 amino acids: CASSAQSAGNYGYTF. The CDR3 DNA is TGTGCCAGCAGTGCCCAATCCGCAGGAAACTATGGCTACACCTTC. The V gene is TRBV25-1, the J gene TRBJ1-2; D remains ambiguous. Germline V gives CDR1 MGHDK, CDR2 SYGVNS. V shed 4 bases and J shed 2 bases, with 14 bases lying between them. The CDR3 has 15 amino acids.

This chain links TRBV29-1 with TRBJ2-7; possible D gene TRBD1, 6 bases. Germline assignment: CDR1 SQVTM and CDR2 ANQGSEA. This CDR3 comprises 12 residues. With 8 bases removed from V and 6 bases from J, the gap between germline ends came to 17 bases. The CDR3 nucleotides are TGCAGCTTCATCACAGGGAGAATCGAGCAGTACTTC. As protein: CSFITGRIEQYF.

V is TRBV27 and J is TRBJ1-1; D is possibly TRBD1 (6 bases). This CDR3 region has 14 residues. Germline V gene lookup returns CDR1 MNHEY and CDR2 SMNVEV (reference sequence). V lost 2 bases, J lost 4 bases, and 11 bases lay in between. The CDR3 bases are TGTGCCAGCAGTTTAAAGGCAGGGGTCACTGAAGCTTTCTTT. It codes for CASSLKAGVTEAFF.

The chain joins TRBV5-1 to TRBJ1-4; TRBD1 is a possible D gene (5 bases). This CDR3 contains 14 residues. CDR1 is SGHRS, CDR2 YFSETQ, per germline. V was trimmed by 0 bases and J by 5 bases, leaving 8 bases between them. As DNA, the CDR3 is TGCGCCAGCAGCTTGGGACAGCTCAATGAAAAACTGTTTTTT. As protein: CASSLGQLNEKLFF.

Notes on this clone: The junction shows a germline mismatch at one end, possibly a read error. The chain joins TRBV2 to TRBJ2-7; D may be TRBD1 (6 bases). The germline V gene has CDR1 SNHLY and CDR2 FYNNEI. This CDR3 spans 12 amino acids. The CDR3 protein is CASRDLDRLPTF. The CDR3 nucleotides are TGTGCCAGCAGAGACCTCGACAGGCTCCCTACCTTC.